Shown below are 11 T cell receptor beta chains from a single sample sequenced in a study of control samples from healthy donors and cancer patients. Method: immunoSEQ multiplex PCR; TCRdb's copy keeps in-frame clones and lacks some. In the table there are tens of thousands of clones, approximately 94% of which are singletons. The sequenced material came from blood. These TCRs come from a woman between 25 and 40 years old in good health.

The rearrangement joins TRBV14 to TRBJ1-4, with D unresolved. V lost 0 bases and J 8 bases, leaving 7 bases between the germline ends. This CDR3 region has 13 residues. Germline V gene data show CDR1 as SGHDN and CDR2 as FVKESK. CDR3 amino acids: CASSQDIGEKLFF. In DNA, the CDR3 is TGTGCCAGCAGCCAAGATATAGGGGAAAAACTGTTTTTT.

CDR3: CASSFLRGIEETQYF. In nucleotides, the CDR3 is TGTGCCAGCAGCTTCCTGCGGGGAATTGAAGAGACCCAGTACTTC. V usage is TRBV7-9 and J usage is TRBJ2-5, with a weak D call TRBD2 (6 bases). V gave up 3 bases and J gave up 3 bases, with 14 bases separating them. Germline assignment: CDR1 SEHNR and CDR2 FQNEAQ (reference sequence). The CDR3 runs to 15 residues.

This clone is a singleton in its sample. The V and J genes are TRBV27 and TRBJ2-2, with TRBD1 matching over 9 bases. Germline CDR1 and CDR2: MNHEY and SMNVEV (reference sequence). This CDR3 has 14 residues. Trimming took 3 bases from V and 4 from J; bases not matched to a gene: 0. CDR3 sequence: CASSLTGGTGELFF. The CDR3 bases are TGTGCCAGCAGTTTGACAGGGGGCACCGGGGAGCTGTTTTTT.

In this sample, this clone is medium-sized. The DNA for the CDR3 is TGTGCCAGCAGTGAAGCGGCAGTCTCATCCTCACCCCTCCACTTT. This sequence encodes CASSEAAVSSSPLHF. V usage is TRBV6-1 and J usage is TRBJ1-6; no firm D call. The CDR3 contains 15 residues. The V end lost 0 bases, the J end lost 10 bases, and 13 bases lay between the germline ends. Germline V lookup: CDR1 MNHNS, CDR2 SASEGT.

The rearrangement links TRBV4-1 to TRBJ2-7; D not resolved. Germline V CDR1 and CDR2: MGHRA, YSYEKL. The germline V and J ends were trimmed by 4 bases and 2 bases, with 9 bases remaining between them. The CDR3 is 13 amino acids. The CDR3 DNA is TGCGCCAGCAGCCCGACTGTTACCTACGAGCAGTACGTC. As protein: CASSPTVTYEQYV.

The chain links TRBV28 to TRBJ2-3; 9 bases agree with TRBD1. The CDR3 length is 15 residues. CDR1 and CDR2 (germline): MDHEN, SYDVKM. The V and J ends lost 1 base and 4 bases, in that order; junction bases with no gene match: 3. The CDR3 DNA follows: TGTGCCAGCAGTTTATCCGGGACAGGGTCAGATACGCAGTATTTT. This gives the protein CASSLSGTGSDTQYF.

This clone appeared a single time. V gene TRBV27 combines with J gene TRBJ1-1; unclear D gene. Deletions cut 2 bases from V and 7 bases from J, with 14 bases between. The CDR3 spans 14 residues. Germline V gene data show CDR1 as MNHEY and CDR2 as SMNVEV (reference sequence). For the CDR3, the DNA is TGTGCCAGCAGTTTAACGAGGGATCACGTTGAAGCTTTCTTT. As protein: CASSLTRDHVEAFF.

This clone appeared once. The chain employs TRBV19 and TRBJ2-3; TRBD1 is a possible D gene (6 bases). Germline V CDR1 and CDR2: LNHDA, SQIVND (reference sequence). Trimming cost V 3 bases and J 4 bases, with 14 bases left between them. This CDR3 has 15 amino acids. CDR3: CASSIPGVVADTQYF. In nucleotides, the CDR3 is TGTGCCAGTAGTATCCCAGGGGTGGTCGCAGATACGCAGTATTTT.

The gene calls are TRBV6-1 and TRBJ1-2, with D hard to call. CDR1 MNHNS and CDR2 SASEGT come from the germline V gene. The V gene lost 3 bases and the J gene lost 8 bases, with 4 bases spanning the gap. There are 10 residues in the CDR3. Here the CDR3 DNA reads TGTGCCAGCAGTGACGAGGGCTACACCTTC. Translating it yields CASSDEGYTF.

This clone was detected only once. The CDR3 protein is CASSLGDREPETQYF. The CDR3 DNA reads as TGTGCCAGCAGCTTAGGGGACAGGGAACCAGAGACCCAGTACTTC. V gene TRBV7-8 combines with J gene TRBJ2-5, with 9 bases fitting TRBD1. This CDR3 has 15 residues. The trim removed 1 base at V and 4 bases at J, leaving 4 bases unmatched. The germline gives CDR1 SGHVS, CDR2 FQNEAQ.

The rearrangement joins TRBV5-8 to TRBJ1-4, with a weak D call TRBD1 (6 bases). This CDR3 is 14 amino acids long. Germline assignment: CDR1 SGHTS and CDR2 YDEGEE. V was pared by 4 bases and J by 7 bases, with 14 bases between. CDR3 protein: CASSTGQPGEKLFF. The CDR3 coding sequence is TGTGCCAGCAGCACAGGGCAGCCAGGTGAAAAACTGTTTTTT.